These 22 T cell receptor beta chains originate from one sample sequenced in a study of response to subunit inactivated influenza vaccine. TCRdb itself ran the RT-PCR reads through MiXCR, one entry per CDR3 protein. Of roughly 700,000 distinct CDR3 sequences in the sample, roughly 14% were seen once. This material consisted of PBMCs from blood, taken around two weeks before vaccination. Every receptor here comes from a man aged 45 to 65 who received an inactivated influenza vaccine.

The chain joins TRBV7-3 to TRBJ2-1, with 8 bases aligning to TRBD2. This CDR3 region has 16 residues. Germline CDR1 is SGHTA and CDR2 is FQGTGA. V dropped 1 base and J dropped 7; count of bases not matched to a gene: 9. The CDR3 DNA sequence: TGTGCCAGCAGCTTAATGCCTCAGCGGGAGCGGAATGAGCAGTTCTTC. This encodes CASSLMPQRERNEQFF.

The sample holds many counts of this clonotype. V usage is TRBV7-2 and J usage is TRBJ2-2, with unresolved D. The CDR3 runs to 16 residues. Trimming left V 2 bases short and J 4 bases short, with 14 bases between. Germline V gene lookup returns CDR1 SGHTA and CDR2 FQGNSA. This chain's CDR3 is CASSLYGRRGTGELFF. The DNA of the CDR3 is TGTGCCAGCAGCTTATATGGGCGACGAGGCACCGGGGAGCTGTTTTTT.

The rearrangement links TRBV9 to TRBJ2-5; 14 bases map to TRBD2. Germline assignment: CDR1 SGDLS and CDR2 YYNGEE. The CDR3 sequence is 18 residues long. V gave up 7 bases and J gave up 2 bases; unmatched junction bases: 13. The CDR3 sequence is CASRRGLAGGSNQETQYF. CDR3 bases: TGTGCCAGCCGCCGCGGACTAGCGGGGGGAAGTAATCAAGAGACCCAGTACTTC.

This clonotype was observed a few times. This chain links TRBV2 with TRBJ1-5, with 8 positions matching TRBD1. Germline-derived CDR1 and CDR2 are SNHLY and FYNNEI. The ends lost 1 base at V and 3 bases at J; junction bases unmatched: 5. The CDR3 spans 16 residues. The CDR3 spells CASSEGTGGYNQPQHF. In DNA form, the CDR3 reads TGTGCCAGCAGTGAAGGAACAGGGGGGTACAATCAGCCCCAGCATTTT. The full variable domain, with the rest looked up from reference TRBV2 and TRBJ1-5, is EPEVTQTPSHQVTQMGQEVILRCVPISNHLYFYWYRQILGQKVEFLVSFYNNEISEKSEIFDDQFSVERPDGSNFTLKIRSTKLEDSAMYFCASSEGTGGYNQPQHFGDGTRLSIL.

The chain has TRBV27 and TRBJ1-1, with D maybe TRBD1 (5 bases). The CDR3 runs to 15 residues. V was cut by 0 bases and J by 4 bases, with 12 bases left in between. The germline gives CDR1 MNHEY, CDR2 SMNVEV (reference sequence). CDR3 sequence reads: CASSLSAGLGTEAFF. The CDR3, as DNA: TGTGCCAGCAGTTTATCGGCGGGGCTTGGCACTGAAGCTTTCTTT.

The J gene is TRBJ2-7, the V gene TRBV20-1; D unresolved. This CDR3 contains 14 residues. Germline-derived CDR1 and CDR2 are DFQATT and SNEGSKA (reference sequence). Trimming stripped 3 bases from V and 0 bases from J, with 12 bases between. CDR3 protein: CSASPLASSYEQYF. The DNA of the CDR3 is TGCAGTGCTAGCCCCCTGGCTAGCTCCTACGAGCAGTACTTC.

Here the CDR3 DNA reads TGCAGTGCTAGGGGGACAGTTCCCGGGGCCAAAAACATTCAGTACTTC. Translation gives CSARGTVPGAKNIQYF. The genes are TRBV20-1 and TRBJ2-4; 7 positions match TRBD1. Per germline, CDR1 DFQATT and CDR2 SNEGSKA (reference sequence). Trimming took 3 bases from V and 1 from J; bases not matched to a gene: 9. This CDR3 has 16 amino acids.

This clonotype was counted many times. The gene calls are TRBV5-1 and TRBJ2-3, with 10 bases fitting TRBD1. J gave up 4 bases and V 4 bases, and 12 bases lay outside the gene matches. CDR1 is SGHRS, CDR2 YFSETQ, per germline. The CDR3 contains 17 residues. CDR3 sequence: CASSPPLPGQGSDTQYF. CDR3 DNA sequence: TGCGCCAGCAGCCCCCCTCTCCCGGGACAGGGGTCAGATACGCAGTATTTT.

The V gene is TRBV7-9, the J gene TRBJ2-1; 9 nucleotides align to TRBD2. The CDR3 sequence is 16 residues long. Germline loops: CDR1 SEHNR, CDR2 FQNEAQ (reference sequence). Trimming at V came to 5 bases and at J to 3 bases, leaving 8 bases not matched to a gene. The CDR3 loop is CASSRGGTSNYNEQFF. CDR3 coding DNA: TGTGCCAGCAGCCGGGGTGGGACTAGCAACTACAATGAGCAGTTCTTC.

In its sample, this clonotype was seen a few times. The rearrangement uses TRBV4-1 and TRBJ2-1; either TRBD1 or TRBD2 may fit D (6 bases each). Trimming removed 4 bases at V and 1 base at J, with 17 bases between. The germline CDR1 and CDR2 sequences are MGHRA and YSYEKL. CDR3 length: 17 residues. The CDR3 DNA reads as TGCGCCAGCAGCCTGACGGGGGCTAGTCAGTCCTACAATGAGCAGTTCTTC. Protein sequence: CASSLTGASQSYNEQFF.

The chain links TRBV3-1 to TRBJ1-2; tentatively, D is TRBD1 (5 bases). The length of the CDR3 is 15 residues. Germline CDR1 LGHDT, CDR2 YNNKEL (reference sequence). The V end was cut by 3 bases, the J end by 4 bases, with 15 bases between. The CDR3 is CASSQMTAGGYGYTF. CDR3 nucleotides: TGTGCCAGCAGCCAGATGACAGCAGGTGGCTATGGCTACACCTTC.

Only a few counts were recorded for this clonotype. The rearrangement links TRBV12-3 or TRBV12-4 to TRBJ2-6, with D possibly being TRBD1 or TRBD2 (7 bases each). The CDR3 totals 14 residues. V lost 3 bases and J lost 10, with 13 bases in between. CDR3 amino acids: CASSFSGTANVLTF. In DNA, the CDR3 is TGTGCCAGCAGTTTCAGCGGGACAGCAAACGTCCTGACTTTC.

This clonotype has more than one count but fewer than ten. This rearrangement joins TRBV2 to TRBJ1-5, with a tentative D call TRBD1 (5 bases). Trimming removed 2 bases at V and 6 bases at J, with 11 bases between. The V gene's germline CDR1 is SNHLY and CDR2 FYNNEI. The CDR3 is made up of 14 amino acids. CDR3 sequence: CASSERGRGQPQHF. The DNA of the CDR3 is TGTGCCAGCAGTGAACGGGGCCGCGGTCAGCCCCAGCATTTT.

The table lists this clonotype with a few counts. V gene TRBV20-1 combines with J gene TRBJ1-5; tentatively, D is TRBD1 (6 bases). There are 12 residues in the CDR3. CDR1 and CDR2 from the germline V gene are DFQATT and SNEGSKA (reference sequence). Deletions cut 5 bases from V and 3 bases from J, with 8 bases between. The CDR3 nucleotides are TGCAGTGCTGGACAGTACAATCAGCCCCAGCATTTT. Protein product: CSAGQYNQPQHF.

The chain uses TRBV12-3 or TRBV12-4 and TRBJ1-2; 8 bases align to TRBD1. V gave up 1 base and J gave up 6 bases; unmatched junction bases: 13. The CDR3 is made up of 17 amino acids. DNA for the CDR3: TGTGCCAGCAGTTTAGACTGGCGGGGGGCAGGGGGCGATGGCTACACCTTC. It translates to CASSLDWRGAGGDGYTF.

At least ten counts were recorded for this clonotype. V is TRBV5-1 and J is TRBJ2-7; D is undetermined. V lost 0 bases, J lost 10 bases, and 20 bases lay in between. The germline V gene encodes CDR1 SGHRS and CDR2 YFSETQ. This CDR3 has 15 amino acids. CDR3 region: CASSLDRENNFPQYF. For the CDR3, the DNA is TGCGCCAGCAGCTTGGACCGCGAGAACAATTTCCCTCAGTACTTC.

This clonotype showed up just once. A read error may explain this, as a much larger clone is one base away. This sequence joins TRBV24-1 and TRBJ2-1; 7 bases match TRBD2. Germline-derived CDR1 and CDR2 are KGHDR and SFDVKD. CDR3 length: 16 residues. The CDR3 DNA follows: TGTGCCGCCAGTCCCCGCCGGGGGGTCCGGGGTGATGAGCAGTTCTTC. Its protein product is CAASPRRGVRGDEQFF.

The V call is TRBV29-1, the J call TRBJ2-7, with 7 bases lining up with TRBD1. There are 13 residues in the CDR3. V lost 7 bases to trimming and J lost 2 bases; unmatched junction nucleotides: 8. Germline values: CDR1 SQVTM, CDR2 ANQGSEA. The CDR3 loop reads CSALRDRTYEQYF. The CDR3 region has the DNA TGCAGCGCCCTACGGGACAGAACCTACGAGCAGTACTTC.

There are a few counts of this clonotype. V and J are TRBV11-2 and TRBJ2-1; D may be TRBD1 (5 bases). The CDR3 length is 14 residues. Trimming left V 7 bases short and J 4 bases short, with 14 bases between. CDR1 is SGHAT, CDR2 FQNNGV, per germline. Here the CDR3 DNA reads TGTGCCAGCACCACCGGTAGACAGTACAATGAGCAGTTCTTC. Encoded protein: CASTTGRQYNEQFF.

This clonotype was counted only a few times. The chain carries TRBV10-3 and TRBJ2-7; D perhaps matches TRBD2 (6 bases). The CDR3 totals 14 residues. V dropped 6 bases and J dropped 1 base, with 13 bases sitting between them. Germline V gene lookup returns CDR1 ENHRY and CDR2 SYGVKD. Here the CDR3 reads CAIRVEGTSYEQYF. The CDR3 nucleotides are TGTGCCATCAGGGTTGAGGGGACTTCCTACGAGCAGTACTTC.

A few counts support this clonotype. The chain uses TRBV6-1 and TRBJ2-7, with D perhaps assigned TRBD1 or TRBD2 (5 bases each). Looked up from germline, CDR1 is MNHNS and CDR2 is SASEGT. The CDR3 consists of 15 residues. V lost 7 bases and J lost 6, with 22 bases in between. The CDR3 here is CASKTGSPAGGEQYF. For the CDR3, the DNA is TGTGCCAGCAAAACCGGGTCTCCGGCTGGGGGCGAGCAGTACTTC.

In this sample, this clonotype turned up a few times. The chain carries TRBV5-1 and TRBJ1-2; D is possibly TRBD1 (5 bases). From germline, CDR1 is SGHRS and CDR2 YFSETQ. The CDR3 spans 15 residues. V lost 0 bases, J lost 6 bases, and 15 bases lay in between. The CDR3 nucleotides are TGCGCCAGCAGCTTGGATACAGGAAGAGTGGATGGCTACACCTTC. Protein sequence: CASSLDTGRVDGYTF.